This record concerns one T cell receptor beta chain sequence. The antigen remains undetermined. This entry comes from a study of cytomegalovirus exposure and HLA in healthy donors. Study at large: Genotyping of 400 or so donors showed that around 85% belonged to the Caucasian-associated ancestry cluster.

Study-level results: Earlier analysis found most TCR beta V segments productive about 87% or about 30% of the time. Cytomegalovirus association was assigned to more than 150 TCR beta chains. It was shown in a later analysis that HLA-associated TCR beta chains were more clonally expanded than other, equally common chains.

13 Jbeta primers and 60 Vbeta primers were used for the PCR. The assay was immunoSEQ multiplex PCR, and TCRdb's table has in-frame clones only and misses some. Of about 97,000 clones listed, roughly four fifths were seen once; the top ten hold about 3.7%. This CDR3 has 14 amino acids. Germline V gene data show CDR1 as MNHEY and CDR2 as SMNVEV (reference sequence). V dropped 7 bases and J dropped 5; count of bases not matched to a gene: 8. The receptor was derived from a man aged 40-50 years in good health and CMV-seronegative. Sequencing input: PBMCs. The chain employs TRBV27 and TRBJ2-5, with TRBD2 identical over 9 bases. The CDR3 region is CASMVLAGVETQYF. DNA of the CDR3: TGTGCCAGCATGGTATTAGCGGGGGTGGAGACCCAGTACTTC.